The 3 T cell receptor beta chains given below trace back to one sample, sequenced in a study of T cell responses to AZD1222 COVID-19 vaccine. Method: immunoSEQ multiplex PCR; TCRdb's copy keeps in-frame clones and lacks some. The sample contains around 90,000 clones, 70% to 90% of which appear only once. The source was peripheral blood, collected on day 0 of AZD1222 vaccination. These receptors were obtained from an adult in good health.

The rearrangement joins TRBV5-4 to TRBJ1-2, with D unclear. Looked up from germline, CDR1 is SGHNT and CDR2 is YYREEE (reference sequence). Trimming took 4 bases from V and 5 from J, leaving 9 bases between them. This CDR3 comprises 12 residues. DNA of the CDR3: TGTGCCAGCAGCCAGGACCGATATGGCTACACCTTC. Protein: CASSQDRYGYTF.

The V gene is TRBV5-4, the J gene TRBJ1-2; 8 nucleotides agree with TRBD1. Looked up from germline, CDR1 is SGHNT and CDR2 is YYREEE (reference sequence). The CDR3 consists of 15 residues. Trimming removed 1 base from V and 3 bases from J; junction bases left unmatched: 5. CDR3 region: CASSLNRGGDYGYTF. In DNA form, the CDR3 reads TGTGCCAGCAGCTTGAACAGGGGGGGTGACTATGGCTACACCTTC.

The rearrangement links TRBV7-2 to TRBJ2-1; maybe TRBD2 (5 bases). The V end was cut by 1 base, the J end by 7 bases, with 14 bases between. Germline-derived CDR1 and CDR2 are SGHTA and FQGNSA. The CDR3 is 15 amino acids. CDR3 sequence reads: CASSLDSRRGNEQFF. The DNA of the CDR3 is TGTGCCAGCAGCTTAGACTCGAGACGGGGAAATGAGCAGTTCTTC.